This T cell receptor beta chain was sequenced for a study of blood T cell repertoires in COVID-19. Overall study: Donors in the United States, Italy and Spain gave samples during acute or convalescent COVID-19. Nucleic acid was either cDNA or gDNA, and it came from T cells, B-cell-depleted T cells, or PBMCs.

How the authors handled the data: The assay estimated nucleated cells by amplifying reference gene primers. The data were produced by immunoSEQ multiplex PCR, yet TCRdb's version contains in-frame clones alone and is incomplete. For V, J and clone size, that table is used; D and trimming come from the DNA. Found here are around 150,000 clones, approximately 85% of them singletons; the top ten hold more than 0.85%. The CDR3 has 17 residues. In germline, CDR1 is MDHEN, CDR2 SYDVKM. V trimming: 3 bases; J trimming: 3 bases; junction bases outside the gene matches: 7. Sequenced material: peripheral blood. This receptor was taken from a man aged 40-49 years with acute or convalescent COVID-19. The chain joins TRBV28 to TRBJ1-6; 8 nucleotides agree with TRBD1. The CDR3 region has the DNA TGTGCCAGCAGTTTGCGGACAGGGAGTGACTATAATTCACCCCTCCACTTT. Protein product: CASSLRTGSDYNSPLHF.